In this sample, the clone carrying this T cell receptor beta chain turned up many times. The V gene's germline CDR1 is MNHEY and CDR2 SMNVEV (reference sequence). Trimming took off 3 bases at V and 6 bases at J, with 11 bases between the two ends. The CDR3 runs to 14 residues. Per the authors' pipeline: Amplification from reference gene primers served as the basis for estimated nucleated cell counts. Libraries were prepared by immunoSEQ multiplex PCR; TCRdb keeps only in-frame clonotypes and omits some of them. The D gene and trimming were derived from the DNA, and the V and J assignments and clone size from that table. The sample lists about 220,000 clones, 70% to 85% occurring once. This sample stems from a study of blood T cell repertoires in COVID-19.

The sample taken for sequencing was peripheral blood. The source of this sequence is a man aged 50 to 59 with active or convalescent COVID-19. This chain joins TRBV27 and TRBJ1-4, with a weak D call TRBD1 (5 bases). The CDR3 region is CASSFRGPDEKLFF. CDR3 in DNA: TGTGCCAGCAGTTTTAGGGGCCCTGATGAAAAACTGTTTTTT.